In its sample, the clone carrying this T cell receptor (beta chain) was seen once. Its target is unknown. The entry originates in a study of cytomegalovirus exposure and HLA in healthy donors. Looking at the study overall: In a later analysis, it was reported that the 120 or so validation repertoires had been produced on the same platform as the roughly 700 repertoires belonging to the first cohort. Study observations and caveats: According to reports, the classifier identified cytomegalovirus status with high specificity and sensitivity. One later analysis, an examination of the 100 to 150 validation repertoires, found that first-cohort TCR clusters tended to co-occur in them.

This CDR3 comprises 14 residues. The germline CDR1 and CDR2 sequences are SGDLS and YYNGEE. J gave up 7 bases and V 0 bases, and 3 bases lay outside the gene matches. Clones were sequenced by immunoSEQ multiplex PCR, and TCRdb holds only the in-frame ones, with some missing. This repertoire shows about 310,000 clones, roughly 88% found once; its top ten account for 0.9% to 1%. The chain couples TRBV9 to TRBJ2-2; 7 bases fit TRBD2. Source material: PBMCs. This sequence originates from a man younger than 45 in good health and CMV-seronegative. CDR3 DNA: TGTGCCAGCAGCGTAGTGGGAGGGTACGGGGAGCTGTTTTTT. This encodes CASSVVGGYGELFF.